This is a list of T cell receptor beta chains from one sample in a study of vaccination and CD4 T cells after COVID-19. No antigens are known for them. TCRdb reanalysed the PCR reads using MiXCR and keeps one entry per CDR3 protein. This sample has about 7,200 distinct CDR3 sequences; approximately 40% occur once, and the top ten carry 14%. Input material: CD4+ T cells from blood, cultured in vitro. These receptor sequences come from a human donor in good health. CDR3s include the opening cysteine and the closing phenylalanine or tryptophan. Fields, in order: V gene, J gene, D gene, clone size, CDR3 protein, CDR3 DNA. D genes are given only for firm matches. Clone sizes are given selectively: once, few, many, or a class where the clone is expanded.

V: TRBV12-3/TRBV12-4
J: TRBJ1-2
D: .
size: .
CDR3: CASSPSRDNYGYTF
DNA: TGTGCCAGCAGTCCTAGCCGAGATAACTATGGCTACACCTTC

V: TRBV12-3/TRBV12-4
J: TRBJ1-5
D: .
size: .
CDR3: CASRWSDQSQHF
DNA: TGTGCCAGCAGGTGGAGTGATCAGTCCCAGCATTTT

V: TRBV12-3/TRBV12-4
J: TRBJ2-7
D: .
size: .
CDR3: CASSRRLTYEQYF
DNA: TGTGCCAGCAGTCGTCGACTAACCTACGAGCAGTACTTC

V: TRBV7-3
J: TRBJ2-5
D: .
size: medium-sized
CDR3: CASSLNGRGQETQYF
DNA: TGTGCCAGCAGCTTAAATGGGAGGGGGCAAGAGACCCAGTACTTC

V: TRBV6-1
J: TRBJ2-3
D: .
size: .
CDR3: CASSRTASTDTQYF
DNA: TGTGCCAGCAGTCGGACAGCGAGCACAGATACGCAGTATTTT

V: TRBV2
J: TRBJ1-6
D: .
size: .
CDR3: CASSGEQLYNSPLHF
DNA: TGTGCCAGCAGTGGGGAACAATTATATAATTCACCCCTCCACTTT

V: TRBV7-9
J: TRBJ1-1
D: TRBD1
size: .
CDR3: CASRSDRVNTEAFF
DNA: TGTGCCAGCAGATCCGACAGGGTGAACACTGAAGCTTTCTTT

V: TRBV6-5
J: TRBJ2-7
D: TRBD1
size: .
CDR3: CASSYSTGHLLYEQYF
DNA: TGTGCCAGCAGTTACTCGACAGGGCATCTATTGTACGAGCAGTACTTC

V: TRBV30
J: TRBJ1-5
D: TRBD1
size: .
CDR3: CAVQGRGFEQPQHF
DNA: TGTGCTGTCCAGGGCAGGGGGTTCGAACAGCCCCAGCATTTT

V: TRBV12-3/TRBV12-4
J: TRBJ1-1
D: .
size: .
CDR3: CASALSRGVIGTEAFF
DNA: TGTGCCAGCGCCCTGTCCAGGGGAGTAATAGGTACTGAAGCTTTCTTT

V: TRBV7-9
J: TRBJ2-1
D: TRBD2
size: .
CDR3: CASLGTSGSYNEQFF
DNA: TGCGCCAGCTTGGGGACTAGCGGGTCCTACAATGAGCAGTTCTTC

V: TRBV20-1
J: TRBJ2-7
D: .
size: .
CDR3: CSARDREGVYDEQYF
DNA: TGCAGTGCTAGAGATAGGGAAGGGGTTTATGACGAGCAGTACTTC

V: TRBV7-8
J: TRBJ2-7
D: .
size: .
CDR3: CASSSAYEQYF
DNA: TGTGCCAGCAGCTCCGCCTACGAGCAGTACTTC

V: TRBV19
J: TRBJ1-2
D: .
size: .
CDR3: CASTNRDGYYGYTF
DNA: TGTGCCAGTACTAACCGGGACGGATACTATGGCTACACCTTC

V: TRBV5-1
J: TRBJ1-1
D: .
size: .
CDR3: CASLDGLGEAFF
DNA: TGCGCCAGCCTGGACGGGTTGGGTGAAGCTTTCTTT

V: TRBV24-1
J: TRBJ1-6
D: TRBD1
size: few
CDR3: CATPLDEGQGQSPLHF
DNA: TGTGCCACCCCGCTGGATGAGGGACAGGGTCAATCACCCCTCCACTTT

V: TRBV6-5
J: TRBJ2-7
D: TRBD1
size: .
CDR3: CASSSFSGPGTGRYEQYF
DNA: TGTGCCAGCAGTTCATTTTCGGGGCCAGGGACAGGGAGGTACGAGCAGTACTTC

V: TRBV6-5
J: TRBJ2-1
D: TRBD2
size: .
CDR3: CASSLRLAGASGSYNEQFF
DNA: TGTGCCAGCAGTTTGAGACTAGCGGGGGCCTCGGGCTCCTACAATGAGCAGTTCTTC

V: TRBV7-9
J: TRBJ1-2
D: .
size: .
CDR3: CASEAEYGYTF
DNA: TGTGCCAGCGAAGCGGAATATGGCTACACCTTC

V: TRBV6-7
J: TRBJ1-6
D: .
size: .
CDR3: CASIVRGPLPNNSPLHF
DNA: TGTGCCAGCATTGTTAGGGGACCCTTACCTAATAATTCACCCCTCCACTTT

V: TRBV30
J: TRBJ1-1
D: .
size: .
CDR3: CAWTGVSSDTEAFF
DNA: TGTGCCTGGACAGGGGTGAGTAGCGACACTGAAGCTTTCTTT

V: TRBV18
J: TRBJ1-6
D: TRBD1
size: .
CDR3: CASSRDRVNSPLHF
DNA: TGTGCCAGCTCAAGGGACAGGGTTAATTCACCCCTCCACTTT

V: TRBV27
J: TRBJ1-3
D: TRBD1
size: .
CDR3: CASSLSDRGNGNTMYF
DNA: TGTGCCAGCAGTTTATCCGACAGGGGGAACGGAAACACCATGTATTTT

V: TRBV20-1
J: TRBJ2-5
D: .
size: few
CDR3: CSALRDGETQYF
DNA: TGCAGTGCTCTCCGGGACGGTGAGACCCAGTACTTC

V: TRBV6-1
J: TRBJ1-6
D: .
size: .
CDR3: CASINSYNSPLHF
DNA: TGTGCCAGCATTAACAGTTACAATTCACCCCTCCACTTT

V: TRBV19
J: TRBJ1-1
D: .
size: .
CDR3: CASSTGTEAFF
DNA: TGTGCCAGTAGTACCGGAACTGAAGCTTTCTTT

V: TRBV9
J: TRBJ2-5
D: TRBD1
size: .
CDR3: CASGKGGQGGETQYF
DNA: TGTGCCAGCGGGAAAGGGGGACAGGGAGGGGAGACCCAGTACTTC

V: TRBV12-3/TRBV12-4
J: TRBJ1-5
D: .
size: few
CDR3: CASSLLGGQPQHF
DNA: TGTGCCAGCAGTCTCCTCGGGGGTCAGCCCCAGCATTTT

V: TRBV11-2
J: TRBJ2-7
D: .
size: .
CDR3: CASSLVYEQYF
DNA: TGTGCCAGCAGCTTAGTGTACGAGCAGTACTTC

V: TRBV6-5
J: TRBJ1-1
D: .
size: .
CDR3: CASSYEGNTEAFF
DNA: TGTGCCAGCAGTTACGAGGGGAACACTGAAGCTTTCTTT

V: TRBV10-1
J: TRBJ1-1
D: TRBD1
size: few
CDR3: CASSESGRGRAFF
DNA: TGCGCCAGCAGTGAGTCGGGCAGGGGGAGAGCTTTCTTT

V: TRBV7-2
J: TRBJ1-3
D: .
size: .
CDR3: CASSAGTDSGNTIYF
DNA: TGTGCCAGCAGCGCCGGGACCGACTCTGGAAACACCATATATTTT

V: TRBV12-3/TRBV12-4
J: TRBJ2-5
D: .
size: .
CDR3: CASSLSVLQETQYF
DNA: TGTGCCAGCAGTTTATCGGTCCTCCAAGAGACCCAGTACTTC

V: TRBV10-3
J: TRBJ1-2
D: .
size: .
CDR3: CAISIRGDSEGYTF
DNA: TGTGCCATCAGCATACGGGGGGATTCTGAGGGCTACACCTTC

V: TRBV20-1
J: TRBJ1-3
D: TRBD1
size: .
CDR3: CSARDLQGTGWAGNTIYF
DNA: TGCAGTGCTAGAGACCTCCAGGGGACAGGCTGGGCTGGAAACACCATATATTTT

V: TRBV7-9
J: TRBJ2-7
D: TRBD2
size: .
CDR3: CASSLSGGASPYEQYF
DNA: TGTGCCAGCAGCTTAAGCGGGGGTGCCTCTCCCTACGAGCAGTACTTC

V: TRBV5-4
J: TRBJ2-3
D: TRBD2
size: .
CDR3: CASSPQLAGTDTQYF
DNA: TGTGCCAGCAGCCCACAACTAGCGGGCACAGATACGCAGTATTTT

V: TRBV19
J: TRBJ2-2
D: .
size: few
CDR3: CASSMGPSGELFF
DNA: TGTGCCAGTAGTATGGGGCCATCCGGGGAGCTGTTTTTT

V: TRBV20-1
J: TRBJ2-2
D: .
size: .
CDR3: CSARDVRSTGELFF
DNA: TGCAGTGCTAGAGATGTGAGGTCCACCGGGGAGCTGTTTTTT

V: TRBV12-3/TRBV12-4
J: TRBJ1-6
D: .
size: .
CDR3: CASRVGVSPLHF
DNA: TGTGCCAGCAGGGTAGGGGTTTCACCCCTCCACTTT

V: TRBV6-2/TRBV6-3
J: TRBJ2-7
D: TRBD2
size: few
CDR3: CASSPLAGGSYEQYF
DNA: TGTGCCAGCAGTCCCCTAGCGGGGGGCTCCTACGAGCAGTACTTC

V: TRBV19
J: TRBJ2-7
D: TRBD2
size: .
CDR3: CASRRSGGETYEQYF
DNA: TGTGCCAGTAGACGGAGCGGGGGGGAAACCTACGAGCAGTACTTC

V: TRBV2
J: TRBJ2-3
D: .
size: .
CDR3: CASSLGTDTQYF
DNA: TGTGCCAGCAGTCTGGGGACAGATACGCAGTATTTT

V: TRBV20-1
J: TRBJ2-3
D: TRBD1
size: .
CDR3: CSAVDRGGADTQYF
DNA: TGCAGTGCTGTCGACAGGGGTGGGGCAGATACGCAGTATTTT

V: TRBV6-2/TRBV6-3
J: TRBJ2-3
D: .
size: .
CDR3: CASTPRAGSTDTQYF
DNA: TGTGCCAGCACCCCGAGGGCGGGGAGCACAGATACGCAGTATTTT

V: TRBV7-2
J: TRBJ2-1
D: .
size: .
CDR3: CASSLVTNSYYYNEQFF
DNA: TGTGCCAGCAGCTTAGTGACGAACTCTTATTACTACAATGAGCAGTTCTTC

V: TRBV5-1
J: TRBJ1-1
D: TRBD1
size: .
CDR3: CASSLGGTGSLRSSEAFF
DNA: TGCGCCAGCAGCTTGGGAGGGACAGGGTCGTTAAGGAGCTCTGAAGCTTTCTTT